The 24 T cell receptor beta chains presented below share a single source sample, sequenced in a study of spatial heterogeneity in lung cancer. Study observations and caveats: Mutation counts in tumors were tracked by counts of expanded intratumoral alpha and beta TCRs.

Each CDR3 protein is one row after TCRdb ran MiXCR on the 5' RACE reads. The table has roughly 6,000 distinct CDR3 sequences, 1% to 1.5% seen once. These receptors have no known antigen. The time point: sample taken at primary tumor resection. Sequenced material: lung tumor tissue, taken at surgery. The origin of the receptors is a male donor with early-stage non-small cell lung cancer.

This clonotype is medium-sized (0.01 to 0.1%) by share. The chain has TRBV6-5 and TRBJ1-4, with 9 bases that match TRBD1. The length of the CDR3 is 16 residues. Germline values: CDR1 MNHEY, CDR2 SVGAGI. The ends lost 5 bases at V and 5 bases at J; junction bases unmatched: 9. The CDR3 region has the DNA TGTGCCAGCAGTCAACCCAGCGGGACAGGGAATGAAAAACTGTTTTTT. Translation gives CASSQPSGTGNEKLFF.

The table lists this clonotype with many counts. The chain employs TRBV6-6 and TRBJ2-1; D possibly corresponds to TRBD1 (5 bases). This CDR3 spans 14 amino acids. V was clipped by 0 bases and J by 15 bases, with 18 bases between them. From germline, CDR1 is MNHNY and CDR2 SVGAGI (reference sequence). DNA for the CDR3: TGTGCCAGCAGTTACTCTGGCACGCCTGGGGCGTCGTTCTTC. Protein product: CASSYSGTPGASFF.

This clonotype is classed as large (0.1 to 1%). The chain links TRBV25-1 to TRBJ1-2; D might be TRBD1 (6 bases). V lost 3 bases, J lost 1 base, and 21 bases lay in between. Germline V gene sequence: CDR1 MGHDK, CDR2 SYGVNS. The CDR3 covers 18 residues. CDR3 residues: CASSDPRLQGSLNYGYTF. The CDR3 nucleotides read TGTGCCAGCAGTGACCCCCGGCTACAGGGTAGCCTTAACTATGGCTACACCTTC.

This clonotype was recorded many times. V is TRBV12-5 and J is TRBJ2-1; D is uncertain. This CDR3 is 12 amino acids long. Germline CDR1 is LGHNT and CDR2 is FRNRAP. V was shortened by 2 bases and J by 9 bases, with 8 bases between the two germline ends. In DNA, the CDR3 is TGTGCTAGTGGTTTGTTCGGAACTGAGCAGTTCTTC. Translation gives CASGLFGTEQFF.

There are many counts of this clonotype. V is TRBV5-1 and J is TRBJ2-5; the match to TRBD1 covers 12 bases. This CDR3 region has 16 residues. V lost 0 bases, J lost 4 bases, and 4 bases stayed unmatched. CDR1 is SGHRS, CDR2 YFSETQ, per germline. In DNA form, the CDR3 reads TGCGCCAGCAGCTTGGGGGACAGGGGGCGAGGAGAGACCCAGTACTTC. Translating gives CASSLGDRGRGETQYF.

At least ten counts were recorded for this clonotype. The chain joins TRBV7-9 to TRBJ1-6; maybe TRBD1 (5 bases). V dropped 3 bases and J dropped 3 bases, with 6 bases sitting between them. The CDR3 is 14 amino acids. Germline V lookup: CDR1 SEHNR, CDR2 FQNEAQ (reference sequence). The CDR3 coding sequence is TGTGCCAGCAGCTTGGGGGACTATAATTCACCCCTCCACTTT. Its protein product is CASSLGDYNSPLHF.

This clonotype has ten or more counts. The chain recombines TRBV11-2 with TRBJ2-2, with TRBD1 as a possible D gene (5 bases). CDR3 length: 15 residues. Germline CDR1 SGHAT, CDR2 FQNNGV. V was clipped by 3 bases and J by 0 bases, with 8 bases between them. In DNA form, the CDR3 reads TGTGCCAGCAGCTTGGAACAGGCGAACACCGGGGAGCTGTTTTTT. It specifies CASSLEQANTGELFF.

This clonotype was detected ten times or more. The chain couples TRBV5-1 to TRBJ1-6, with 9 positions matching TRBD1. V was clipped by 3 bases and J by 8 bases; unmatched bases: 9. CDR1 is SGHRS, CDR2 YFSETQ, per germline. The CDR3 length is 16 residues. CDR3 loop: CASSWGTGKRDSPLHF. The CDR3 DNA is TGCGCCAGCAGCTGGGGGACAGGGAAGAGGGATTCACCCCTCCACTTT.

This clonotype rates as medium-sized. This chain joins TRBV20-1 and TRBJ2-3; no definite D call. V was trimmed by 1 base and J by 0 bases, leaving 8 bases between them. The CDR3 extends over 14 amino acids. Per germline, CDR1 DFQATT and CDR2 SNEGSKA (reference sequence). DNA of the CDR3: TGCAGTGCTAGAGTCGGCTCTAGCACAGATACGCAGTATTTT. Translating gives CSARVGSSTDTQYF.

This clonotype is deemed medium-sized (0.01 to 0.1%). The chain joins TRBV20-1 to TRBJ2-3; 10 bases fit TRBD2. The CDR3 spans 15 residues. Germline assignment: CDR1 DFQATT and CDR2 SNEGSKA (reference sequence). The V and J ends lost 5 bases and 3 bases, in that order; junction bases with no gene match: 8. Here the CDR3 DNA reads TGCAGTGCTCCCGTAGCGGGAGGCCTGACAGATACGCAGTATTTT. Amino acid sequence: CSAPVAGGLTDTQYF.

This clonotype has ten or more counts. V gene TRBV10-1 combines with J gene TRBJ2-7; 7 bases fit TRBD2. There are 13 residues in the CDR3. Germline CDR1 and CDR2: WNHNN and SYGVQD (reference sequence). Trimming took 3 bases from V and 5 from J; bases not matched to a gene: 4. CDR3 coding DNA: TGCGCCAGCAGTGAAACGGGGGGAAACGAGCAGTACTTC. As protein: CASSETGGNEQYF.

This clonotype ranks as medium-sized. This chain joins TRBV6-1 and TRBJ2-7, with a weak D call TRBD1 (6 bases). The CDR3 consists of 14 residues. V was trimmed by 0 bases and J by 2 bases, leaving 8 bases between them. Germline V lookup: CDR1 MNHNS, CDR2 SASEGT. The DNA of the CDR3 is TGTGCCAGCAGTGAAGCTTGGACAGCCTACGAGCAGTACTTC. It translates to CASSEAWTAYEQYF.

Remarks on this clonotype: The missing conserved phenylalanine or tryptophan at the end of this CDR3 makes a read error likely. It is unclear where the CDR3 begins or ends on the DNA, so no DNA is shown, and the CDR3 is as TCRdb lists it. V gene TRBV21-1 combines with J gene TRBJ2-7; the table's D call of TRBD2 was not tested on the DNA. TRBV21-1 is a known pseudogene. The CDR3 totals 13 residues, both ends included. CDR3 amino acids: CASSKDQRYEQYI.

At least ten counts were recorded for this clonotype. This chain links TRBV7-9 with TRBJ2-1; 8 bases line up with TRBD2. CDR1 SEHNR and CDR2 FQNEAQ come from the germline V gene (reference sequence). Losses at the gene ends were 0 bases for V and 9 bases for J; bases not matched to a gene: 10. The CDR3 extends over 16 amino acids. CDR3 sequence reads: CASSLARASGYGEQFF. CDR3 nucleotide sequence: TGTGCCAGCAGCTTAGCGAGGGCTAGCGGGTACGGTGAGCAGTTCTTC.

This clonotype is medium-sized (0.01 to 0.1%). CDR3 DNA sequence: TGCAGCGTTGATTGGAGCCTTAACTATGGCTACACCTTC. Amino acid sequence: CSVDWSLNYGYTF. The chain carries TRBV29-1 and TRBJ1-2; no clear D. The ends were cut back, 3 bases at V and 1 base at J, with 9 bases in the middle. The CDR3 sequence is 13 residues long. From germline, CDR1 is SQVTM and CDR2 ANQGSEA. The full variable domain, completed using reference TRBV29-1 and TRBJ1-2, is SAVISQKPSRDICQRGTSLTIQCQVDSQVTMMFWYRQQPGQSLTLIATANQGSEATYESGFVIDKFPISRPNLTFSTLTVSNMSPEDSSIYLCSVDWSLNYGYTFGSGTRLTVV.

This clonotype rates as medium-sized (0.01 to 0.1%). This sequence joins TRBV29-1 and TRBJ1-1; no firm D call. Trimming removed 6 bases at V and 0 bases at J, with 5 bases between. The germline V gene has CDR1 SQVTM and CDR2 ANQGSEA. The CDR3 has 11 residues. This CDR3 is CSVIVNTEAFF. DNA for the CDR3: TGCAGCGTAATAGTGAACACTGAAGCTTTCTTT.

By sample fraction, this clonotype is medium-sized. The chain is built from TRBV12-3 or TRBV12-4 and TRBJ1-1; a possible D gene is TRBD1 (5 bases). Trimming left V 10 bases short and J 4 bases short, with 19 bases between. The CDR3 totals 14 residues. CDR3 amino acids: CATEGPWGSTEAFF. Here the CDR3 DNA reads TGTGCCACCGAGGGACCCTGGGGAAGCACTGAAGCTTTCTTT.

In its sample, this clonotype ranks as medium-sized. CDR3 DNA sequence: TGTGCCATCAGTGCAGGGGGTTCATACAATGAGCAGTTCTTC. Its translation is CAISAGGSYNEQFF. The rearrangement links TRBV10-3 to TRBJ2-1, with 7 bases lining up with TRBD1. CDR1 and CDR2 (germline): ENHRY, SYGVKD. V lost 4 bases to trimming and J lost 4 bases; unmatched junction nucleotides: 4. The CDR3 runs to 14 residues.

This clonotype was counted at least ten times. V gene TRBV20-1 combines with J gene TRBJ1-1, with TRBD1 matching 8 bases. Per germline, CDR1 DFQATT and CDR2 SNEGSKA (reference sequence). This CDR3 is 13 amino acids long. With 2 bases clipped from V and 3 bases from J, the junction kept 2 bases outside the gene matches. For the CDR3, the DNA is TGCAGTGCTAGAACAGGGGGGGACACTGAAGCTTTCTTT. Translation: CSARTGGDTEAFF.

This clonotype was seen many times. This sequence joins TRBV5-1 and TRBJ1-1; tentative D call: TRBD1 (6 bases). Germline V lookup: CDR1 SGHRS, CDR2 YFSETQ. This CDR3 contains 14 residues. V lost 2 bases and J lost 5, with 13 bases in between. The CDR3, as DNA: TGCGCCAGCAGCTTATCTGCAGGGGAGACTGAAGCTTTCTTT. Amino acids: CASSLSAGETEAFF.

The sample holds many counts of this clonotype. This chain joins TRBV3-1 and TRBJ1-6, with D uncertain. The V gene lost 0 bases and the J gene lost 5 bases, with 17 bases spanning the gap. The length of the CDR3 is 18 residues. Germline CDR1 is LGHDT and CDR2 is YNNKEL (reference sequence). The CDR3 DNA is TGTGCCAGCAGCCAAGAGAGCTTTGGATGGGAACATAATTCACCCCTCCACTTT. Protein product: CASSQESFGWEHNSPLHF.

This clonotype was detected ten times or more. The chain links TRBV9 to TRBJ2-7, with 9 bases identical to TRBD1. This CDR3 is built from 16 residues. V shed 1 base, J shed 5 bases, and the junction held 10 bases outside the gene matches. The germline V gene has CDR1 SGDLS and CDR2 YYNGEE. CDR3 residues: CASSVYGGTGRHEQYF. In DNA form, the CDR3 reads TGTGCCAGCAGCGTATACGGGGGGACAGGGAGGCACGAGCAGTACTTC.

This clonotype is classed as medium-sized. The V gene is TRBV19, the J gene TRBJ1-6; D may be TRBD1 (6 bases). The CDR3 is 16 amino acids. Per the germline V gene, CDR1 is LNHDA and CDR2 is SQIVND (reference sequence). Trimming shortened V by 5 bases and J by 4 bases, and 15 bases separated the two germline ends. The CDR3 DNA follows: TGTGCCAGTAGTCCTTCCCGGACAGATTATAATTCACCCCTCCACTTT. Its translation: CASSPSRTDYNSPLHF.

This clonotype is classed as medium-sized. The chain joins TRBV7-9 to TRBJ2-5; 8 bases match TRBD2. V shed 1 base and J 4 bases; nucleotides not matched to a gene: 8. The germline gives CDR1 SEHNR, CDR2 FQNEAQ (reference sequence). CDR3 length equals 16 residues. CDR3 bases: TGTGCCAGCAGCTTAGGAAGCGGGGGCCTCAGAGAGACCCAGTACTTC. Its translation is CASSLGSGGLRETQYF.